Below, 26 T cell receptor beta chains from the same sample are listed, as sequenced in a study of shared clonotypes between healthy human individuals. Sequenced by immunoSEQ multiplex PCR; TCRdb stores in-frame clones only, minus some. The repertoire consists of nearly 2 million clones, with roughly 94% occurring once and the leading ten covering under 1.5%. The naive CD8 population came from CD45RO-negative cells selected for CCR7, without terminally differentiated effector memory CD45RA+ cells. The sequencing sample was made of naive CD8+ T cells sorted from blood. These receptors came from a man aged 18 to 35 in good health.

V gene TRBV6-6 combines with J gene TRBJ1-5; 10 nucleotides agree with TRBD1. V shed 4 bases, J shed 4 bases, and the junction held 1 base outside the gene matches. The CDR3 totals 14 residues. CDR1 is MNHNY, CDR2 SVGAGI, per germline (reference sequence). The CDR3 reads CASSWGQGNQPQHF. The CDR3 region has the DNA TGTGCCAGCAGTTGGGGACAGGGGAATCAGCCCCAGCATTTT.

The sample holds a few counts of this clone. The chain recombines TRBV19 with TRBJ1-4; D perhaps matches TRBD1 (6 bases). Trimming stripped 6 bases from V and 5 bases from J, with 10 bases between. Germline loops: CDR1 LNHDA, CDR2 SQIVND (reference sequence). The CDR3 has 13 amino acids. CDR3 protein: CASRSDRNEKLFF. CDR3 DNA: TGTGCCAGTAGAAGTGACAGGAATGAAAAACTGTTTTTT.

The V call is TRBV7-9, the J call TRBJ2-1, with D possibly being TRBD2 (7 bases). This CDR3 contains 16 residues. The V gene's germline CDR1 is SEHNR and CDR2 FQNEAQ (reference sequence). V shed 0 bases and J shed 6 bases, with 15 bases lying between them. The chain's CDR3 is CASSLARGGGANEQFF. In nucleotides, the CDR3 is TGTGCCAGCAGCTTAGCGCGCGGGGGCGGGGCCAATGAGCAGTTCTTC.

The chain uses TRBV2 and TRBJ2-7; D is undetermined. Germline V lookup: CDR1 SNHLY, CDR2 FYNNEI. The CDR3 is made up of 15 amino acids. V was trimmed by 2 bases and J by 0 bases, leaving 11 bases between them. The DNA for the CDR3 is TGTGCCAGCAGTGAACTGGCAGATCCCTCCTACGAGCAGTACTTC. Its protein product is CASSELADPSYEQYF.

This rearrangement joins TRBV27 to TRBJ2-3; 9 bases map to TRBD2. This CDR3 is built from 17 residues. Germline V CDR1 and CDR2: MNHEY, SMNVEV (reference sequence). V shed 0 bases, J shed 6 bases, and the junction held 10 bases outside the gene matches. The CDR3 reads CASSLSSGGRPFDTQYF. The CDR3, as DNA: TGTGCCAGCAGTTTATCGAGCGGGGGGCGCCCCTTTGATACGCAGTATTTT.

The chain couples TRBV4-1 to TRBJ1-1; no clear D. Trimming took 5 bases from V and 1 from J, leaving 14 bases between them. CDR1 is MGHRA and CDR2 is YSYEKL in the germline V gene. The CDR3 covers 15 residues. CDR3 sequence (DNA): TGCGCCAGCAGCTTAATCCGAGGAGAGAACACTGAAGCTTTCTTT. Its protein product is CASSLIRGENTEAFF.

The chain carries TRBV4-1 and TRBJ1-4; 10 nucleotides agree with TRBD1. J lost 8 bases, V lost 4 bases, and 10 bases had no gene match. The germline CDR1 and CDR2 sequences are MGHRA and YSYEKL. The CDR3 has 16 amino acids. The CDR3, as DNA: TGCGCCAGCAGCCCCCCCGGGGACAGGGGAGACGAAAAACTGTTTTTT. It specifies CASSPPGDRGDEKLFF.

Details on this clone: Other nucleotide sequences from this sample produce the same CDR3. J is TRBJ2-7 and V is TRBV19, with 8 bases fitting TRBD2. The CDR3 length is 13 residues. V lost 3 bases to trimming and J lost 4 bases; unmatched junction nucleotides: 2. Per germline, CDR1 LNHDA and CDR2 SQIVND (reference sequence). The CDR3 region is CASSMAGGYEQYF. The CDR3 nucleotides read TGTGCCAGTAGTATGGCGGGAGGTTACGAGCAGTACTTC. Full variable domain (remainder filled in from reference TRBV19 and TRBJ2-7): DGGITQSPKYLFRKEGQNVTLSCEQNLNHDAMYWYRQDPGQGLRLIYYSQIVNDFQKGDIAEGYSVSREKKESFPLTVTSAQKNPTAFYLCASSMAGGYEQYFGPGTRLTVT.

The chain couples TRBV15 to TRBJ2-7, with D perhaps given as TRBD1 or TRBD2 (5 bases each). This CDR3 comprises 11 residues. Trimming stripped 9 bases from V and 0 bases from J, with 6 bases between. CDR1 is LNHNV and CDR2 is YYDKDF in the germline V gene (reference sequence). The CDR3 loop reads CATGVSYEQYF. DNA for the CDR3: TGTGCCACGGGGGTCTCCTACGAGCAGTACTTC.

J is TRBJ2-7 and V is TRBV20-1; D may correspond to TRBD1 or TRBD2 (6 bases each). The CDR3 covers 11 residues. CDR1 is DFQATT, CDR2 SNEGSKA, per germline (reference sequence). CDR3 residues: CSGWGAHEQYF. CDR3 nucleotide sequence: TGCTCTGGCTGGGGGGCCCACGAGCAGTACTTC.

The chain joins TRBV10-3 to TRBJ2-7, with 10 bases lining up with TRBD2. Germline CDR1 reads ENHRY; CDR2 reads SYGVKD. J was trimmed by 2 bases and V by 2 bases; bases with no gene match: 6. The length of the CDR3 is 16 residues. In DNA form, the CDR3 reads TGTGCCATCAGTGAGCATGCTAGCGGGAGCACCTACGAGCAGTACTTC. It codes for CAISEHASGSTYEQYF.

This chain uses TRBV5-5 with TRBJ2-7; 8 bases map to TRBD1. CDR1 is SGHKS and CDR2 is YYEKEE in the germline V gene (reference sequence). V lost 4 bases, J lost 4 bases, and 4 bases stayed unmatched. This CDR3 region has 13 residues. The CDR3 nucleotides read TGTGCCAGCAGCCCGGACAGGGCATACGAGCAGTACTTC. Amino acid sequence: CASSPDRAYEQYF.

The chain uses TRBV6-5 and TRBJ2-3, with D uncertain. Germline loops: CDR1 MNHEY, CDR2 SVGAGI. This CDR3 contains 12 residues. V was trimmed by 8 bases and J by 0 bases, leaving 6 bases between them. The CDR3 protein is CASGYSTDTQYF. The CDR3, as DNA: TGTGCCAGCGGGTACAGCACAGATACGCAGTATTTT.

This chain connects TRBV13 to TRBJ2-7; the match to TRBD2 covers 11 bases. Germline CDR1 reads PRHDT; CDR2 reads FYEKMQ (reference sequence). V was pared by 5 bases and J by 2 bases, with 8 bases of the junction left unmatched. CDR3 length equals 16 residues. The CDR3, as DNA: TGTGCCAGCAGCCCCGTAGCGGGAGGGCCTCCCTACGAGCAGTACTTC. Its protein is CASSPVAGGPPYEQYF.

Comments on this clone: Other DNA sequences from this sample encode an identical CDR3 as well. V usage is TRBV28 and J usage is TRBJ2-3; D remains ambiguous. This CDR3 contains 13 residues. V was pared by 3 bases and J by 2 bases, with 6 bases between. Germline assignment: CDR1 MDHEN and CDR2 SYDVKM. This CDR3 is CASSFRPTDTQYF. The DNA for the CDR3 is TGTGCCAGCAGTTTTCGACCCACAGATACGCAGTATTTT.

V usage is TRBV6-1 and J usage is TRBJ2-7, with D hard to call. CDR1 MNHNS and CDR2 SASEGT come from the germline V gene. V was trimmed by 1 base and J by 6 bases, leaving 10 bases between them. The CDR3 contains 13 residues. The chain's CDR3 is CASSEVWGFEQYF. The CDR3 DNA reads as TGTGCCAGCAGTGAAGTGTGGGGTTTCGAGCAGTACTTC.

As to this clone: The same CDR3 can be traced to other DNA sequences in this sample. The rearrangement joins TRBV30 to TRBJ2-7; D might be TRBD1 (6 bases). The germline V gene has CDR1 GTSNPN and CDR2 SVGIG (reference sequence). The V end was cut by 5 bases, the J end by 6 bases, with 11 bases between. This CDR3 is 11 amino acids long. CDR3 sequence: CAWGGGGEQYF. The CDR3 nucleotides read TGTGCCTGGGGGGGCGGCGGCGAGCAGTACTTC.

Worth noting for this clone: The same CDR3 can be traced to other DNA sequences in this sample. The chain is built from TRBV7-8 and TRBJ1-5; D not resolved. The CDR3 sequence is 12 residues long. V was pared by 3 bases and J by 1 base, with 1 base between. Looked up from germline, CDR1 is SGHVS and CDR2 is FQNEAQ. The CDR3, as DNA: TGTGCCAGCAGCTTGAGCAATCAGCCCCAGCATTTT. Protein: CASSLSNQPQHF.

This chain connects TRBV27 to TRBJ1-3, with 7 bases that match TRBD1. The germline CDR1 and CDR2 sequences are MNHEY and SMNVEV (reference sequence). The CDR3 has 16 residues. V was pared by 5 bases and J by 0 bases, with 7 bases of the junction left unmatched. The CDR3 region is CASSPHTGASGNTIYF. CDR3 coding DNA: TGTGCCAGCAGTCCACATACAGGGGCCTCTGGAAACACCATATATTTT.

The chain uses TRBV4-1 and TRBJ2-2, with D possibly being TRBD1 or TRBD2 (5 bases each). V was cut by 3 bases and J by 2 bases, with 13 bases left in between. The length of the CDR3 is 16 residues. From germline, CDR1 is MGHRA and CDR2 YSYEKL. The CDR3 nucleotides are TGCGCCAGCAGCCAGACGGGGCAGGGAAACACCGGGGAGCTGTTTTTT. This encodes CASSQTGQGNTGELFF.

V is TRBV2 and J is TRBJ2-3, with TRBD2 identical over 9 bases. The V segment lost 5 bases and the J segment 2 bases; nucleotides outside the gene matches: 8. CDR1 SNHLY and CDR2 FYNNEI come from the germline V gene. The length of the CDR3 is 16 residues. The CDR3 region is CASSPLLAGDTDTQYF. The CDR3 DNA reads TGTGCCAGCAGTCCATTACTAGCGGGCGACACAGATACGCAGTATTTT.

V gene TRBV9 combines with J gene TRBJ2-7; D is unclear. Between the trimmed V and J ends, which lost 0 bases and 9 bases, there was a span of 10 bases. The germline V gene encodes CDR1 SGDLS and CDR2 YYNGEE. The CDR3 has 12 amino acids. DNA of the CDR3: TGTGCCAGCAGCGTAGACGGCTCAGGGCAGTACTTC. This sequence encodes CASSVDGSGQYF.

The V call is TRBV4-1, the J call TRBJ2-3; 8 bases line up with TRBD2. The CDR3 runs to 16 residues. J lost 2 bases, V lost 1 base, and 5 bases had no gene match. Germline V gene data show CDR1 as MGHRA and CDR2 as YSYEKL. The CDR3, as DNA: TGCGCCAGCAGCCAAGGGACTAGCCCTTTCACAGATACGCAGTATTTT. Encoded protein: CASSQGTSPFTDTQYF.

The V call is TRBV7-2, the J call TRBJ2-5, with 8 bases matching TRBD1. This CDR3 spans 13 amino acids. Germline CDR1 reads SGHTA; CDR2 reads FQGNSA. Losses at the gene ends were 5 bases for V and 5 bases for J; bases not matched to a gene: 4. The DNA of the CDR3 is TGTGCCAGCAGCCCAGGGGGCTGGGAGACCCAGTACTTC. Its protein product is CASSPGGWETQYF.

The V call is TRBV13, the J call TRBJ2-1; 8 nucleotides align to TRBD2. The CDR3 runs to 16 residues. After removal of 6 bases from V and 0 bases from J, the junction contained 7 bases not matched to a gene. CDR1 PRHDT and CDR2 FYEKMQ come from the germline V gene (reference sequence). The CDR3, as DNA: TGTGCCAGCAGGGGTACTAGCGGAAGCTCCTACAATGAGCAGTTCTTC. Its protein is CASRGTSGSSYNEQFF.

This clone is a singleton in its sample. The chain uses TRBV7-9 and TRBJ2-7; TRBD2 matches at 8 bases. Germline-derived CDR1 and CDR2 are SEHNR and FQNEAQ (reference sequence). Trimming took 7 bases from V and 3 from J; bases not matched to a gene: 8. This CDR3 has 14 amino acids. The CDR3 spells CASTPGAGDYEQYF. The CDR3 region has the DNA TGTGCCAGCACCCCAGGAGCGGGAGACTACGAGCAGTACTTC.